This T cell receptor (beta chain) was identified during a study of T cell responses to AZD1222 COVID-19 vaccine. The ends lost 7 bases at V and 2 bases at J; junction bases unmatched: 11. This CDR3 comprises 16 residues. CDR1 and CDR2 (germline): MNHEY, SMNVEV (reference sequence). Repertoires were generated with immunoSEQ multiplex PCR, while TCRdb's copy carries only in-frame clones and drops some. The top ten clones hold 15% to 20% of a sample with 63,000 or so clones, about 85% of them seen once. This sequence joins TRBV27 and TRBJ1-1; 9 bases agree with TRBD1. This sequence was found in an adult in good health. This material consisted of peripheral blood, taken on day 0 of AZD1222 vaccination. The CDR3 nucleotides read TGTGCCAGCATGACGTACAGGGGGCTAGAAAACACTGAAGCTTTCTTT. Protein: CASMTYRGLENTEAFF.